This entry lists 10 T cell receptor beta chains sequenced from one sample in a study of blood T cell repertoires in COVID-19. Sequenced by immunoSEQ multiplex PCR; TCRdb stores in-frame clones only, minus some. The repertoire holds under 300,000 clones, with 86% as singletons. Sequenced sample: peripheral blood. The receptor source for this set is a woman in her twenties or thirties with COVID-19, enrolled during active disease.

Here the CDR3 reads CASSPGGNTEAFF. For the CDR3, the DNA is TGTGCCAGCAGCCCTGGAGGGAACACTGAAGCTTTCTTT. V is TRBV27 and J is TRBJ1-1; D uncertain. Germline CDR1 is MNHEY and CDR2 is SMNVEV (reference sequence). The CDR3 extends over 13 amino acids. Trimming stripped 6 bases from V and 1 base from J, with 9 bases between.

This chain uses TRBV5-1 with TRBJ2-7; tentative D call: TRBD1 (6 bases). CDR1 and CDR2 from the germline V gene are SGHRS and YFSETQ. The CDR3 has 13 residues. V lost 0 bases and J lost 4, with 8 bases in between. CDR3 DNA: TGCGCCAGCAGCTTGGTCAGGGGATACGAGCAGTACTTC. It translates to CASSLVRGYEQYF.

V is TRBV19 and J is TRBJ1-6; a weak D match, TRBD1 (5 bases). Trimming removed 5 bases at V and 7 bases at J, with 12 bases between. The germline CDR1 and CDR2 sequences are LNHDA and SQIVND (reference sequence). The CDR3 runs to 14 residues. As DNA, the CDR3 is TGTGCCAGTAGTCCCAGGGAATTAAATTCACCCCTCCACTTT. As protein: CASSPRELNSPLHF.

CDR3 bases: TGCGCCAGCAGTTATACAGGGCGTGAAGAGCAGTACTTC. It codes for CASSYTGREEQYF. V and J are TRBV10-1 and TRBJ2-7; D may be TRBD1 (6 bases). The CDR3 extends over 13 amino acids. Germline CDR1 and CDR2: WNHNN and SYGVQD (reference sequence). Trimming left V 5 bases short and J 7 bases short, with 15 bases between.

As DNA, the CDR3 is TGTGCCAGCCGTTCCCGGGACAGCTACTCCTACGAGCAGTACTTC. This encodes CASRSRDSYSYEQYF. This sequence joins TRBV19 and TRBJ2-7; 7 positions match TRBD1. There are 15 residues in the CDR3. With V trimmed by 9 bases and J by 0 bases, 11 bases remained unmatched. The germline V gene encodes CDR1 LNHDA and CDR2 SQIVND (reference sequence).

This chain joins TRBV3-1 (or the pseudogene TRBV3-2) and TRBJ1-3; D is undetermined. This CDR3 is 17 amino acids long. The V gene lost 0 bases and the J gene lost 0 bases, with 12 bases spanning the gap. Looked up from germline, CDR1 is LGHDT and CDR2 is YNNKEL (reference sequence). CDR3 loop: CASSQDTPVRSGNTIYF. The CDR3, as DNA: TGTGCCAGCAGCCAAGATACGCCAGTCCGCTCTGGAAACACCATATATTTT.

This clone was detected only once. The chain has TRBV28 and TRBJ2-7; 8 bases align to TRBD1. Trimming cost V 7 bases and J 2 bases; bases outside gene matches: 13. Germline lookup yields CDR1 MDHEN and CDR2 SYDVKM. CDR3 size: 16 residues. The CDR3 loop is CASTRDRLPPPYEQYF. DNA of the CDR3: TGTGCCAGCACCCGGGACAGGTTACCCCCCCCCTACGAGCAGTACTTC.

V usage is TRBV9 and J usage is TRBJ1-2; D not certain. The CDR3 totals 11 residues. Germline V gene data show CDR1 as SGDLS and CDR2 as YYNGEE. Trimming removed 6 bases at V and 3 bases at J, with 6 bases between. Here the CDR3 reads CASTGDYGYTF. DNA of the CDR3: TGTGCCAGCACAGGTGACTATGGCTACACCTTC.

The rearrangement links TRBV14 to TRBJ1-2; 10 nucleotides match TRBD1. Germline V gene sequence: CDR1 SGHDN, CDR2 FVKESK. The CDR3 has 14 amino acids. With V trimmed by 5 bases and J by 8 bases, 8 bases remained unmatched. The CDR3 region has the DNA TGTGCCAGCAGCACCAGACAGGGGGCTTTCGGCTACACCTTC. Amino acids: CASSTRQGAFGYTF.

CDR3 coding DNA: TGTGCCAGCAGCCACGACAGGGCTTCCGGCTACACCTTC. Its translation is CASSHDRASGYTF. The chain recombines TRBV28 with TRBJ1-2; TRBD1 matches at 7 bases. CDR1 MDHEN and CDR2 SYDVKM come from the germline V gene. This CDR3 is built from 13 residues. J was trimmed by 8 bases and V by 6 bases; bases with no gene match: 9.